Presented here are 13 T cell receptor beta chains from one specimen sequenced in a study of OX40 agonist ivuxolimab in advanced cancers. Using immunoSEQ multiplex PCR, the repertoire was profiled, and TCRdb retains in-frame clones only, with some absent. In the table there are roughly 65,000 clones, roughly 84% of which are singletons. The specimen was CD4+ or CD8+ T cells sorted from blood, collected in a trial of the OX40 agonist ivuxolimab. Receptor source: an adult with an advanced solid tumor such as melanoma, head and neck, liver or kidney cancer.

The chain joins TRBV20-1 to TRBJ2-3; D not certain. The CDR3 extends over 11 amino acids. CDR1 is DFQATT and CDR2 is SNEGSKA in the germline V gene (reference sequence). CDR3 nucleotide sequence: TGCAGCACTGAGGTCACAGATACGCAGTATTTT. Translation: CSTEVTDTQYF.

The chain carries TRBV6-5 and TRBJ2-1; 9 bases fit TRBD1. The CDR3 length is 15 residues. The germline V gene encodes CDR1 MNHEY and CDR2 SVGAGI. With 7 bases clipped from V and 3 bases from J, the junction kept 7 bases outside the gene matches. CDR3 DNA sequence: TGTGCCAGCACCACTCGGGGACAGGGCTACAATGAGCAGTTCTTC. Residues: CASTTRGQGYNEQFF.

This clone appeared once. The V call is TRBV30, the J call TRBJ1-2, with a tentative D call TRBD1 (6 bases). V lost 0 bases, J lost 5 bases, and 13 bases lay in between. The CDR3 extends over 14 amino acids. Germline CDR1 is GTSNPN and CDR2 is SVGIG (reference sequence). The CDR3 coding sequence is TGTGCCTGGAGTGTACTGTCAGGGGCTTATGGCTACACCTTC. Translating it yields CAWSVLSGAYGYTF.

V usage is TRBV9 and J usage is TRBJ1-3; D unclear. CDR1 SGDLS and CDR2 YYNGEE come from the germline V gene. This CDR3 contains 16 residues. V was clipped by 0 bases and J by 0 bases, with 10 bases between them. The CDR3 coding sequence is TGTGCCAGCAGCGTAGTGACGGGGTTCTCTGGAAACACCATATATTTT. It is translated as CASSVVTGFSGNTIYF.

The chain carries TRBV6-6 and TRBJ1-6, with 10 bases aligning to TRBD1. The length of the CDR3 is 13 residues. J lost 8 bases, V lost 5 bases, and 0 bases had no gene match. Looked up from germline, CDR1 is MNHNY and CDR2 is SVGAGI (reference sequence). The CDR3 loop reads CASSDRGHSPLHF. The CDR3 region has the DNA TGTGCCAGCAGTGACAGGGGGCATTCACCCCTCCACTTT.

This sequence joins TRBV5-1 and TRBJ1-1, with D unclear. V was shortened by 0 bases and J by 4 bases, with 10 bases between the two germline ends. The CDR3 loop spans 14 amino acids. Germline-derived CDR1 and CDR2 are SGHRS and YFSETQ. CDR3 sequence: CASSLEFRSTEAFF. DNA for the CDR3: TGCGCCAGCAGCTTGGAATTTAGGAGCACTGAAGCTTTCTTT.

This chain joins TRBV28 and TRBJ1-2, with D perhaps TRBD1 (5 bases). From germline, CDR1 is MDHEN and CDR2 SYDVKM. Trimming left V 5 bases short and J 5 bases short, with 27 bases between. The CDR3 covers 18 residues. DNA for the CDR3: TGTGCCAGCAGTGAAGCCCAATTCGGGGCAGGGAGCAATTATGGCTACACCTTC. Residues: CASSEAQFGAGSNYGYTF.

The chain carries TRBV18 and TRBJ1-3; the match to TRBD1 covers 9 bases. CDR3 size: 17 residues. Germline loops: CDR1 KGHSH, CDR2 LQKENI. V was pared by 3 bases and J by 0 bases, with 6 bases of the junction left unmatched. CDR3 bases: TGTGCCAGCTCACCCGGACAGGGGTTCTACTCTGGAAACACCATATATTTT. Protein product: CASSPGQGFYSGNTIYF.

V gene TRBV10-3 combines with J gene TRBJ1-5, with 9 bases matching TRBD1. From germline, CDR1 is ENHRY and CDR2 SYGVKD. CDR3 length equals 17 residues. After removal of 3 bases from V and 2 bases from J, the junction contained 8 bases not matched to a gene. This CDR3 reads CAISDRDRVEGNQPQHF. In DNA form, the CDR3 reads TGTGCCATCAGTGACCGGGACAGGGTTGAGGGCAATCAGCCCCAGCATTTT.

Written as DNA, the CDR3 is TGTGCCAGCTCACTGGGACGAGGCAATCAGCCCCAGCATTTT. As protein: CASSLGRGNQPQHF. This chain joins TRBV18 and TRBJ1-5; D possibly corresponds to TRBD1 (5 bases). The CDR3 extends over 14 amino acids. Per germline, CDR1 KGHSH and CDR2 LQKENI. Trimming took off 4 bases at V and 2 bases at J, with 9 bases between the two ends.

This clone has only a few counts. The chain has TRBV7-8 and TRBJ1-2; the D gene is possibly TRBD1 (6 bases). Trimming stripped 2 bases from V and 7 bases from J, with 8 bases between. The CDR3 has 12 residues. In germline, CDR1 is SGHVS, CDR2 FQNEAQ. DNA of the CDR3: TGTGCCAGCAGCTTACCAGGGGTTGGCTACACCTTC. It translates to CASSLPGVGYTF.

V gene TRBV5-1 combines with J gene TRBJ2-5; D is possibly TRBD1 (6 bases). The CDR3 sequence is 16 residues long. The V gene's germline CDR1 is SGHRS and CDR2 YFSETQ. V was clipped by 0 bases and J by 9 bases, with 21 bases between them. CDR3 loop: CASSLGFEGTRGAQYF. The CDR3 nucleotides read TGCGCCAGCAGCTTGGGATTTGAAGGGACAAGAGGGGCCCAGTACTTC.

The chain links TRBV6-1 to TRBJ2-7; no clear D gene. This CDR3 is built from 13 residues. V was trimmed by 6 bases and J by 3 bases, leaving 12 bases between them. Germline CDR1 and CDR2: MNHNS and SASEGT. The CDR3 is CASSRSFNYEQYF. Written as DNA, the CDR3 is TGTGCCAGCAGCAGATCTTTTAACTACGAGCAGTACTTC.